The table lists the clone carrying this TCR beta chain with a few counts. V lost 5 bases to trimming and J lost 0 bases, with 13 bases between them. Per germline, CDR1 SGHAT and CDR2 FQNNGV. CDR3 length: 16 amino acids. These data belong to a study of blood T cell repertoires in COVID-19. Here immunoSEQ multiplex PCR was the method, and the copy in TCRdb shows in-frame clones only, minus some. The profile shows approximately 130,000 clones, around 81% of them singletons. The origin of this receptor is a human donor in a cohort sampled during active COVID-19. V usage is TRBV11-2 and J usage is TRBJ1-4; perhaps TRBD1 as D (5 bases). Sequencing was performed on peripheral blood. CDR3 coding DNA: TGTGCCAGCAGCCAATCGGGGGGATCAACTAATGAAAAACTGTTTTTT. It yields the protein CASSQSGGSTNEKLFF.